This TCR beta chain was sequenced for a study of T cell responses to AZD1222 COVID-19 vaccine. Note on this clone: What it recognizes is unknown.

In germline, CDR1 is SGHRS, CDR2 YFSETQ. This CDR3 has 15 residues. With V trimmed by 0 bases and J by 2 bases, 3 bases remained unmatched. General study points: The study identified only five to seven AZD1222 recipients as seropositive at baseline. Spike regions recognized by vaccine-associated CD4 TCRs spanned the protein, led by 160-218 and 743-854.

The assay was immunoSEQ multiplex PCR, and TCRdb's table has in-frame clones only and misses some. In the table there are about 110,000 clones, about 94% of which are singletons. The clonotype comes from an adult who received the AZD1222 COVID-19 vaccine. The V and J genes are TRBV5-1 and TRBJ1-2; 8 positions match TRBD1. Material: peripheral blood, obtained 28 days after the second AZD1222 dose. CDR3 loop: CASSLGRGQNYGYTF. The CDR3 DNA follows: TGCGCCAGCAGCTTGGGCAGGGGGCAGAACTATGGCTACACCTTC.